The subject of this entry is one TCR beta chain. The antigen is unknown. As defined, naive CD8 cells were CD45RO-negative and positively selected for CCR7, with terminally differentiated effector memory CD45RA+ cells excluded. The source of the sample is a study of shared clonotypes between healthy human individuals. On the study more broadly: A few men and a couple of women, aged 18 to 49, were donors.

Study-wide results and caveats: Sample collection involved blood only; tissue repertoires are likely different. In general, naive subsets displayed greater estimated richness than memory subsets did.

In replicate PCRs of sorted subsets, about 200 ng DNA, about 30,000 T cell genomes, was used. Some clones are missing from TCRdb's copy, which holds only in-frame ones; the method was immunoSEQ multiplex PCR. The sample shows about 1,800,000 clones, about 94% of them seen only once. This receptor was identified in a man younger than 30 in good health. Sequencing used naive CD8+ T cells sorted from blood.

The CDR3 nucleotides read TGTGCCAGCAGTTACGTCCGCGGGGGACTAAGTGAGCAGTTCTTC. Translating gives CASSYVRGGLSEQFF. This chain connects TRBV6-6 to TRBJ2-1, with 7 bases identical to TRBD2. The CDR3 sequence is 15 residues long. V trimming: 2 bases; J trimming: 9 bases; junction bases outside the gene matches: 10. Germline CDR1 reads MNHNY; CDR2 reads SVGAGI (reference sequence).